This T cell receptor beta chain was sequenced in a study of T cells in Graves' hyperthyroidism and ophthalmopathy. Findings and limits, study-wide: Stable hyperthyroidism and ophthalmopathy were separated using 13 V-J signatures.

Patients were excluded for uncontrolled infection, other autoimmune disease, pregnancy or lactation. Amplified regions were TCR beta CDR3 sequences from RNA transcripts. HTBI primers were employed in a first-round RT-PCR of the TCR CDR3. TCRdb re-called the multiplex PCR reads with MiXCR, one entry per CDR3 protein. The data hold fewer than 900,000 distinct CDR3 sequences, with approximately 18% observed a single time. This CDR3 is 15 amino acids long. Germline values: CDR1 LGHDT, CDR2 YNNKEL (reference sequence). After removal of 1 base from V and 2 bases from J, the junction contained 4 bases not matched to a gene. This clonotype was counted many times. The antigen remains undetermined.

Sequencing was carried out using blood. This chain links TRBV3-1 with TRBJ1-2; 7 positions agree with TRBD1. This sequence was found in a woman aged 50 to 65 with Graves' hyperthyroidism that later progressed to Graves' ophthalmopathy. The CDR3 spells CASSQGTGLNYGYTF. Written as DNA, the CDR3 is TGTGCCAGCAGCCAAGGGACAGGACTAAACTATGGCTACACCTTC.